The clone carrying this TCR beta chain was counted at least ten times. The data derive from a study of T-cell reconstitution after alpha-beta-depleted transplantation in children. Preparing the TCRbeta library involved the use of unique molecular identifiers. MiXCR, run by TCRdb on the PCR reads, gives a single entry per CDR3 protein. Of 200,000 to 250,000 distinct CDR3 sequences in the sample, roughly 8% were seen once. The germline V gene encodes CDR1 SGHVS and CDR2 FNYEAQ. V shed 5 bases and J 3 bases; nucleotides not matched to a gene: 10. This CDR3 spans 16 amino acids. The chain employs TRBV7-6 and TRBJ2-7; 10 bases are shared with TRBD2. The TCR comes from a male patient under 18 who had a stem cell transplant for acute lymphoblastic leukemia, so the T cells may come from the graft donor. Source: PBMCs, mostly from graft donor cells, taken 180 days after TCRalphabeta/CD19-depleted stem cell transplant. CDR3 DNA: TGTGCCAGCAGCCCCCGAGCGGGAGGGCCTCTCTACGAGCAGTACTTC. Protein product: CASSPRAGGPLYEQYF.